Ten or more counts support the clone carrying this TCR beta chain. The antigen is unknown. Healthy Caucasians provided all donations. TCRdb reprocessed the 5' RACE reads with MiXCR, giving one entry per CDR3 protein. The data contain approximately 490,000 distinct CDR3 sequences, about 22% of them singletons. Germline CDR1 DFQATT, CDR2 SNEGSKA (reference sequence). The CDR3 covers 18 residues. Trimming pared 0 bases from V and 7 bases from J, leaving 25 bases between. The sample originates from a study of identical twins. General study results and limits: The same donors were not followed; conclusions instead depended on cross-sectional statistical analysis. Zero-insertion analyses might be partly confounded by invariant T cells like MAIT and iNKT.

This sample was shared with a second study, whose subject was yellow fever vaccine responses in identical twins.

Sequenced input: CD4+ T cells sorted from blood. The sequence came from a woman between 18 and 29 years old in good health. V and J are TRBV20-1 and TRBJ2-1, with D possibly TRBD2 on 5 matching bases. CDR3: CSARDRLRRAPNRNEQFF. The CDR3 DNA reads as TGCAGTGCTAGAGACCGCCTCCGGCGGGCCCCCAATCGAAATGAGCAGTTCTTC.